Sequencing of this T cell receptor (beta chain) was carried out in a study of identical twins. The CDR3 runs to 14 residues. CDR1 and CDR2 from the germline V gene are WSHSY and SAAADI. V lost 6 bases to trimming and J lost 0 bases; unmatched junction nucleotides: 3. The study's findings and limits: Invariant MAIT and iNKT cells are populations that could partly confound zero-insertion analyses. Cord blood beta clonotypes present at high abundance carried fewer insertions; no such pattern appeared in memory repertoires.

This clonotype has a handful of counts. What it recognizes is unknown. TCRdb fed the 5' RACE reads into MiXCR, producing one record per CDR3 protein. The data show 450,000 or so distinct CDR3 sequences, roughly an eighth seen once. In addition, the sample was reused for a study of yellow fever vaccine responses in identical twins. From that paper: On the reported evidence, twins' vaccine T cell responses seemed partly convergent and partly personalized.

The receptor's source is a woman between 18 and 30 years old in good health. The chain joins TRBV10-2 to TRBJ2-7; TRBD2 aligns across 9 bases. Sequencing input: CD4+ T cells sorted from blood. CDR3 in DNA: TGCGCCAGCAGGACTAGCGGACTCTCCTACGAGCAGTACTTC. As protein: CASRTSGLSYEQYF.